Listed below are T cell receptor beta chains from one sample, sequenced in a study of control samples from healthy donors and cancer patients. The repertoire was sequenced with immunoSEQ multiplex PCR; TCRdb's copy has only in-frame clones and lacks some. The table lists 75,000 to 95,000 clones, 85% to 95% of them singletons, with over 1.3% in the top ten. Sequences were obtained from blood. The receptors were gathered from a woman aged 25 to 39 in good health. Both conserved end residues are part of each CDR3. The D gene is left open where the match is weak. The size of a clone is reported for some rows only, either as once, few or many, or as a class for expanded clones.

- | - | TRBJ1-2 | TRBV7-2 | CASSPPRNIYGYTF | TGTGCCAGCAGCCCGCCGCGGAATATCTATGGCTACACCTTC
- | TRBD2 | TRBJ2-3 | TRBV7-3 | CASSLGTSGSTDTQYF | TGTGCCAGCAGCCTAGGGACTAGCGGGAGCACAGATACGCAGTATTTT
- | TRBD2 | TRBJ2-3 | TRBV7-3 | CATAEAGGLGNTQYF | TGTGCCACCGCGGAGGCGGGAGGATTAGGGAATACGCAGTATTTT
few | TRBD2 | TRBJ2-7 | TRBV7-9 | CASTNSGESSYEQYF | TGTGCCAGCACAAATAGCGGGGAAAGCTCCTACGAGCAGTACTTC
- | TRBD2 | TRBJ2-3 | TRBV6-4 | CASSSSLAGGPDTQYF | TGTGCCAGCAGTTCTTCACTAGCGGGAGGGCCAGATACGCAGTATTTT
once | TRBD1 | TRBJ1-2 | TRBV7-9 | CASSLGQGASYGYTF | TGTGCCAGCAGCTTAGGACAGGGGGCCTCCTATGGCTACACCTTC
- | - | TRBJ2-5 | TRBV4-1 | CASSQELPSLAAQYF | TGCGCCAGCAGCCAAGAACTTCCATCCTTAGCGGCCCAGTACTTC
- | TRBD2 | TRBJ2-1 | TRBV6-5 | CASSYYSGGNNEQFF | TGTGCCAGCAGTTACTATAGCGGGGGCAACAATGAGCAGTTCTTC
- | - | TRBJ1-1 | TRBV5-1 | CASSFGGMNTEAFF | TGCGCCAGCAGCTTTGGGGGTATGAACACTGAAGCTTTCTTT
once | TRBD1 | TRBJ2-3 | TRBV27 | CASSRSRDRGADTQYF | TGTGCCAGCAGTAGATCCCGGGACAGGGGCGCAGATACGCAGTATTTT
- | - | TRBJ1-1 | TRBV7-8 | CASRALIGARSLNTEAFF | TGTGCCAGCAGGGCTCTAATAGGGGCCCGTTCGCTGAACACTGAAGCTTTCTTT
- | - | TRBJ2-3 | TRBV5-1 | CASSLAGTDTQYF | TGCGCCAGCAGCTTGGCGGGCACAGATACGCAGTATTTT
- | TRBD1 | TRBJ1-5 | TRBV28 | CASSLLGTENQPQHF | TGTGCCAGCAGTTTATTGGGGACAGAGAATCAGCCCCAGCATTTT
- | - | TRBJ2-3 | TRBV24-1 | CATSDSGRGADTQYF | TGTGCCACCAGTGATTCTGGACGGGGAGCAGATACGCAGTATTTT
- | - | TRBJ1-5 | TRBV4-1 | CASSRAGDGINQPQHF | TGCGCCAGCAGCCGTGCCGGTGACGGAATCAATCAGCCCCAGCATTTT
- | TRBD1 | TRBJ1-1 | TRBV30 | CAWRRDRDYEAFF | TGTGCCTGGAGAAGGGACAGGGACTATGAAGCTTTCTTT
- | - | TRBJ2-7 | TRBV7-8 | CASSSSSYVGGRAYEQYF | TGTGCCAGCAGCTCCTCGTCTTATGTTGGTGGCCGAGCCTACGAGCAGTACTTC
- | TRBD1 | TRBJ1-1 | TRBV4-1 | CASSQARTGWATVNTEAFF | TGCGCCAGCAGCCAAGCTCGGACAGGGTGGGCAACAGTGAACACTGAAGCTTTCTTT
once | TRBD1 | TRBJ1-2 | TRBV28 | CASSDRGRFDYGYTF | TGTGCCAGCAGCGACAGGGGGCGGTTCGACTATGGCTACACCTTC
- | - | TRBJ2-7 | TRBV7-2 | CASSHPVGPRTYEQYF | TGTGCCAGCAGCCATCCCGTGGGCCCGAGGACCTACGAGCAGTACTTC
- | - | TRBJ1-4 | TRBV10-3 | CAIRDSREKLFF | TGTGCCATCAGGGACAGCAGGGAAAAACTGTTTTTT
- | - | TRBJ2-5 | TRBV5-6 | CASSRAGQETQYF | TGTGCCAGCAGCAGGGCAGGCCAAGAGACCCAGTACTTC
- | TRBD2 | TRBJ2-1 | TRBV9 | CASTQGSSGAYNEQFF | TGTGCCAGCACCCAAGGGTCGAGCGGGGCCTACAATGAGCAGTTCTTC
- | TRBD1 | TRBJ2-7 | TRBV4-2 | CASSPRQGAHEQYF | TGTGCCAGCAGCCCGAGACAGGGGGCCCACGAGCAGTACTTC
- | - | TRBJ1-1 | TRBV28 | CASERIQGNTEAFF | TGTGCCAGCGAAAGGATTCAGGGGAACACTGAAGCTTTCTTT
- | TRBD1 | TRBJ2-5 | TRBV7-3 | CASSLGKQGIGETQYF | TGTGCCAGCAGCTTGGGTAAACAGGGGATCGGTGAGACCCAGTACTTC
- | - | TRBJ2-7 | TRBV6-5 | CASSYSGHGPYEQYF | TGTGCCAGCAGTTACTCCGGACACGGCCCCTACGAGCAGTACTTC
- | TRBD1 | TRBJ2-7 | TRBV18 | CASSPNIEDRAYF | TGTGCCAGCTCACCAAATATAGAGGACAGGGCGTACTTC
- | - | TRBJ2-3 | TRBV5-4 | CASSLGSTDTQYF | TGTGCCAGCAGCTTGGGTAGCACAGATACGCAGTATTTT
- | - | TRBJ2-7 | TRBV6-5 | CASREHGQQAYEQYF | TGTGCCAGCAGGGAGCATGGACAGCAGGCCTACGAGCAGTACTTC
- | TRBD1 | TRBJ2-7 | TRBV5-1 | CASSPGTVSYEQYF | TGCGCCAGCAGCCCCGGGACAGTTAGCTACGAGCAGTACTTC
- | TRBD2 | TRBJ2-3 | TRBV9 | CASSVAPGTSGGDPPDTQYF | TGTGCCAGCAGCGTAGCACCCGGGACTAGCGGGGGGGACCCTCCAGATACGCAGTATTTT
- | TRBD1 | TRBJ2-5 | TRBV19 | CASSILDRVGETQYF | TGTGCCAGTAGTATTTTAGACAGGGTAGGTGAGACCCAGTACTTC
- | TRBD1 | TRBJ2-7 | TRBV29-1 | CSVEEDRGYEQYF | TGCAGCGTTGAAGAGGACAGGGGGTACGAGCAGTACTTC
- | - | TRBJ1-2 | TRBV29-1 | CSVEETGNYGYTF | TGCAGCGTTGAAGAAACGGGAAACTATGGCTACACCTTC
- | - | TRBJ1-4 | TRBV3-1/TRBV3-2 | CASSEGPREVNEKLFF | TGTGCCAGCAGCGAAGGCCCCCGGGAGGTTAATGAAAAACTGTTTTTT
few | TRBD1 | TRBJ2-1 | TRBV6-4 | CASSGGEDNEQFF | TGTGCCAGTTCAGGGGGAGAGGACAATGAGCAGTTCTTC
- | - | TRBJ2-7 | TRBV27 | CASSSAPGYEQYF | TGTGCCAGCAGTTCAGCGCCGGGATACGAGCAGTACTTC
once | TRBD2 | TRBJ2-5 | TRBV19 | CASSKRGRQETQYF | TGTGCCAGTAGTAAGCGGGGGAGGCAAGAGACCCAGTACTTC
once | - | TRBJ2-2 | TRBV27 | CASSRDTGELFF | TGTGCCAGCAGTCGAGATACCGGGGAGCTGTTTTTT
- | - | TRBJ2-7 | TRBV14 | CASSQVAGAAFYEQYF | TGTGCCAGCAGCCAAGTAGCCGGGGCGGCCTTTTACGAGCAGTACTTC
- | - | TRBJ1-3 | TRBV28 | CASSSPHTIYF | TGTGCCAGCAGTTCCCCCCACACCATATATTTT
- | - | TRBJ2-4 | TRBV7-9 | CASSQGAGLAKNIQYF | TGTGCCAGCAGCCAAGGGGCTGGGTTAGCCAAAAACATTCAGTACTTC
once | - | TRBJ1-5 | TRBV3-1/TRBV3-2 | CASSQVSGNQPQHF | TGTGCCAGCAGTCAAGTTTCGGGAAATCAGCCCCAGCATTTT
- | - | TRBJ1-2 | TRBV7-2 | CASSLPGVLNGYTF | TGTGCCAGCAGCTTACCGGGGGTTCTTAATGGCTACACCTTC
- | TRBD1 | TRBJ1-3 | TRBV5-5 | CASSPADRGGSGNTIYF | TGTGCCAGCAGCCCCGCCGACAGGGGCGGGTCTGGAAACACCATATATTTT
- | TRBD2 | TRBJ2-3 | TRBV24-1 | CATSGGSGGATDTQYF | TGTGCCACCAGTGGGGGGAGCGGGGGGGCCACAGATACGCAGTATTTT
- | - | TRBJ2-1 | TRBV7-2 | CASSLHSSYNEQFF | TGTGCCAGCAGCTTACACTCAAGTTACAATGAGCAGTTCTTC
- | - | TRBJ2-7 | TRBV12-3/TRBV12-4 | CASSLFKFYEQYF | TGTGCCAGCAGTTTATTTAAGTTCTACGAGCAGTACTTC
- | - | TRBJ2-1 | TRBV9 | CASTRDISYNEQFF | TGTGCCAGCACCCGGGACATCTCCTACAATGAGCAGTTCTTC
- | - | TRBJ1-3 | TRBV5-1 | CASSDGFSGNTIYF | TGCGCCAGCAGCGACGGGTTCTCTGGAAACACCATATATTTT
- | - | TRBJ2-4 | TRBV18 | CASSPPPGDIQYF | TGTGCCAGCTCACCACCGCCGGGGGACATTCAGTACTTC
- | TRBD1 | TRBJ1-2 | TRBV6-5 | CASTQQGTIHYGYTF | TGTGCCAGCACCCAACAGGGGACTATTCACTATGGCTACACCTTC